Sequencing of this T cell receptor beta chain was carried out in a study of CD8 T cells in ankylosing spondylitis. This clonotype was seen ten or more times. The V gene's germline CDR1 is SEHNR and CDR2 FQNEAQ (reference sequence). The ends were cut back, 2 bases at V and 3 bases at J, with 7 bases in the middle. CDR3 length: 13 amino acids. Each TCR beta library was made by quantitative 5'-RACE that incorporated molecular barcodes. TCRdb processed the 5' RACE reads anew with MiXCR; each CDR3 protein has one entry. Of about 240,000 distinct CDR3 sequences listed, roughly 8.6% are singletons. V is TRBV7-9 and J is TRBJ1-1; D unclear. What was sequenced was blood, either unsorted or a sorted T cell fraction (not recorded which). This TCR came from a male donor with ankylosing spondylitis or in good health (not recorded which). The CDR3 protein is CASSLMSDTEAFF. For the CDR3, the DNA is TGTGCCAGCAGCTTAATGTCGGACACTGAAGCTTTCTTT.